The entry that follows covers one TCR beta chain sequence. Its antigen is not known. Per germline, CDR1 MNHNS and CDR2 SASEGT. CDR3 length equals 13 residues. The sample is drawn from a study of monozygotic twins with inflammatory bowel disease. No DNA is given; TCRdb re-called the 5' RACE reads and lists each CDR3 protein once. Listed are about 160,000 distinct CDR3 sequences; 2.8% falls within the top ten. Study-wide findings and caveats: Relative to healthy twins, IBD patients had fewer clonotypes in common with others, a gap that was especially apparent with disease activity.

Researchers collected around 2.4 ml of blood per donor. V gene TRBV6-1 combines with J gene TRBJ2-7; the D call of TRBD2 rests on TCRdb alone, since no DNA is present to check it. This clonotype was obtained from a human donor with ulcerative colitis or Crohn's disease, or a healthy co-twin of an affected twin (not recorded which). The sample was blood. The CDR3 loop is CASSETSYNEQYF.